This T cell receptor beta chain was sequenced for a study of cytomegalovirus exposure and HLA in healthy donors (dated by TCRdb to 2017 to 2019). Study-level background: In an earlier analysis of 550 to 750 of the donors, 250 to 350 Gb of sequence data and roughly 100 million unique TCR beta sequences from about 179 million T cells were reported. An early release covering more than 500 HLA-typed donors comprised 300 to 350 gigabases of sequencing data and 65 million to 100 million unique TCR sequences. The genetic ancestry cluster associated with self-reported Caucasian donors included 81% of the approximately 400 genotyped donors. The study aimed to test whether cataloging public T cell receptors could reveal signatures of past pathogen exposure. The study used immunosequencing to profile the T cell repertoires of several hundred subjects and linked those repertoires to cytomegalovirus serostatus. Along with the approximately 700-subject first cohort, a separate validation cohort of over a hundred different subjects was used. To predict cytomegalovirus infection status, the study combined high-throughput TCR immunosequencing, statistical association of individual TCRs with disease status, and machine learning. A later analysis re-analyzed previously published TCR beta repertoires from roughly 600 donors and added high-resolution HLA genotyping to study TCR occurrence patterns. The later analysis used no new phenotypic data to find candidate immune exposures, relying instead on TCR beta sequences and their occurrence across donors. An earlier analysis of a few hundred of the donors applied high-throughput TCR beta sequencing to assess whether each TCR beta V gene segment acted as functional or pseudogenic. Alongside the repertoire data, information on donor age, sex, ethnicity and CMV serostatus was compiled. A later genetic analysis used genome-wide SNP genotypes for about 65% of the 666 donors, treating that subset as a discovery cohort. All discovery cohort repertoires had been generated using a single sequencing platform. Class I and class II HLA loci were covered by the typing at four-digit resolution. Typing coverage varied by locus: 629-630 donors for A, B, C, DRB1 and DQB1; roughly 500 for DQA1; over 600 for DPA1; 450 to 480 for DPB1. Roughly 5 DR-DQ haplotypes were handled as single units for association and clustering because linkage in the cohort was strong. On average, around 240,000 unique TCR beta nucleotide sequences were sequenced per donor among a few hundred genotyped donors of the cohort, with roughly 20% of those sequences being non-productive.

Turning to this clone: Which antigen it targets is not known. Base qualities are missing; no much larger clone stands one base away.

The cohort was made up of approximately 670 healthy bone marrow donors. All cohort members were sampled while nominally healthy, although unrecorded immune exposures were likely present. The donor was CMV seropositive and belonged to the group of about 290 seropositive cohort members. Each donor provided a peripheral blood sample, and peripheral blood mononuclear cells were used for TCR beta sequencing. Genomic DNA extraction from the blood cell samples was performed with the Qiagen DNeasy Blood Extraction Kit. Broad study findings and their caveats: Three of the identified cytomegalovirus-associated TCR beta chains were confirmed in vitro to be specific for cytomegalovirus antigens. According to a later genetic analysis, donors in an Asian-associated ancestry cluster had fewer N-insertions in productive TCRs than the approximately 690-donor mean. Because counts were too low, some 16 rarely observed V segments, including chromosome 9 orphons, were excluded from the earlier analysis of around 640 of the donors. The cohort was sequenced for TCR beta chains only, and without alpha or paired-chain data the features that could be detected were limited. The study listed 150 to 200 TCR beta chains as associated with cytomegalovirus. Most CMV-associated TCR beta chains appeared to be HLA-restricted in a later analysis, and the HLA associations seemed to be driven largely by CMV exposure. HLA typing was unavailable for some donors at each locus, so association tests used only the typed subset. Linkage disequilibrium might explain the correlated functional status among segregating V segments, but an unknown experimental factor could not be excluded. A further reported finding was that TCR beta sequences accurately predicted the HLA-A and HLA-B alleles for most subjects in the first cohort. A later analysis associated about 18,000 TCR beta sequences with specific HLA alleles at a false discovery rate of 0.05. In a later analysis, the rate of TCR association differed among HLA loci, with DRB1 alleles having the most associated TCRs and HLA-C alleles having the fewest. Several of the top co-occurrence clusters appeared to be linked to parvovirus B19, influenza, CMV and Epstein-Barr virus, according to a later analysis. The only immune exposure information available for the cohort was CMV serostatus. A cluster of highly shared sequence variants was judged likely to be a technical artifact of the sequencing pipeline. Presence/absence analyses assumed roughly uniform sequencing depth across donors, an assumption that may not hold. In a later genetic analysis, a missense DCLRE1C variant was associated with V-gene and J-gene trimming of TCR beta chains, and the association was replicated in an independent cohort. An earlier analysis of 450 to 750 of the donors showed that most TCR beta V segments appeared in productive rearrangements either about 87% or about 30% of the time, which broadly matched IMGT annotations. Most TCR sequences were seen in very few donors, while some public TCRs were found in many individuals. Cytomegalovirus status was reported to be diagnosed by the classifier with high specificity and sensitivity in both the original and validation cohorts. Some IMGT-functional V segments, including TRBV6-2 and TRBV6-3, could not be told apart with the 87-base-pair reads, so those segments were excluded. The authors suggested that the approach could potentially be extended to other disease states and immunological phenotypes. A later analysis found that HLA-associated TCR beta chains were more clonally expanded and had lower generation probabilities than equally common non-associated chains. Strong co-occurrence of HLA alleles, especially DR and DQ, made assigning TCR associations to individual alleles difficult.

Receptor amplification or capture employed the immunoSEQ multiplex PCR assay. A mixture of 60 forward primers for TCR Vbeta segments and 13 reverse primers for TCR Jbeta segments was used in the multiplex PCR. Amplification of the CDR3 region of rearranged TCR beta genes was performed with a multiplex PCR assay on genomic DNA. The Illumina HiSeq System was used to sequence the amplified TCR beta libraries as 87-base-pair reads. As for the authors' bioinformatics: A later analysis tallied about 77 million unique TCR beta chains across the 666 repertoires, and roughly 11 million of those chains were shared by two or more donors. Raw reads were error-corrected and collapsed into unique sequences by a nearest-neighbor algorithm in which closely related sequences were merged to remove PCR and sequencing errors. CDR3 sequences were aligned to IMGT reference sequences to assign V, D and J gene segments. For a sequence to be retained, at least a six-nucleotide match to both a V gene segment and a J gene segment was required. Rearrangements were called productive when the CDR3 lacked stop codons and stayed in frame with V and J; all others were non-productive. Following IMGT convention, CDR3 was defined as the stretch from the second conserved V-encoded cysteine up to the conserved J-encoded phenylalanine. Sequences without an unambiguous match to a single V gene segment were excluded from the earlier analysis of almost 600 of the donors. In an earlier analysis of more than 500 of the donors, a V segment was called functional when productive rearrangements were above 56.7%, and segregating when the standard deviation between donors exceeded 5%. A statistical classification framework was built to diagnose cytomegalovirus status from the catalog of TCR beta chain sequences. A later analysis assigned V and J genes by comparing TCR nucleotide sequences with IMGT/GENE-DB human TR gene sequences. A later analysis assigned CDR3 sequences and most-parsimonious VDJ recombination scenarios with the TCRdist pipeline. In a later analysis, every TCR beta chain was defined by the combination of its CDR3 amino acid sequence and its V-gene family, and reads without a unique V-gene family were dropped. A later analysis removed nearly 600 highly shared, low-generation-probability nucleotide sequences to deal with suspected cross-contamination and a sequencing artifact. In a later analysis, a clonal expansion index was calculated for each public chain from normalized within-repertoire ranks of inferred template counts. In a later analysis, generation probabilities were computed with a VDJ recombination model fitted to out-of-frame rearrangements, and the resulting probabilities were checked against IGoR. In a later analysis, TCR-TCR, TCR-HLA and TCR-CMV co-occurrence was scored with hypergeometric tests, and a repertoire-size bias correction was applied to TCR pairs. In a later analysis, false discovery rates were estimated by permuting HLA or CMV assignments 20 times. In a later analysis, co-occurring TCRs were grouped using DBSCAN, and TCRdist sequence similarity was added for clustering within HLA-allele-positive subsets. Co-occurrence clustering excluded repertoires with fewer than 30,000 or more than 120,000 public chains, plus five with anomalous nucleotide sharing. The immuneACCESS repertoire file appears here via TCRdb, limited to in-frame rearrangements. These files lack a portion of the clones; in checked studies, under half of the deficit traces to unresolved V genes, and the cause of the others is not known. The DNA gave D and trimming, while V, J and clone size come from that table. The sample table shows under 150,000 clones, and around 80% are seen once. The ten largest make up around 4.5% of the sample.

CDR3 length: 14 amino acids, cysteine to phenylalanine. Of the read, only the CDR3 DNA is kept; its 42 bases are in frame from base 1. The germline V gene encodes CDR1 KGHSH and CDR2 LQKENI. The V and J ends are trimmed by 2 bases and 0 bases, leaving 6 bases between them. The sequence was obtained from a woman aged 40-49 years in good health and CMV-seropositive. The sample was PBMCs. The chain couples TRBV18 to TRBJ2-3; no D gene can be assigned with confidence. The base sequence is TGTGCCAGCTCACCAACAGTGAGCACAGATACGCAGTATTTT. Its product reads: CASSPTVSTDTQYF.